The sequence of this TCR beta chain was determined in a study of blood T cell repertoires in COVID-19. Study at large: The analysed material was cDNA or gDNA that came from T cells, B-cell-depleted T cells, or PBMCs.

CDR1 GTSNPN and CDR2 SVGIG come from the germline V gene (reference sequence). J lost 6 bases, V lost 4 bases, and 8 bases had no gene match. The CDR3 covers 15 residues. Profiled with immunoSEQ multiplex PCR; TCRdb holds only in-frame clones, not every one. In the table there are approximately 250,000 clones, around four fifths of which are singletons. The source of this sequence is a man between 60 and 75 years old who had recovered from COVID-19. The source material was peripheral blood. J is TRBJ2-2 and V is TRBV30; 10 bases line up with TRBD1. The CDR3 DNA reads TGTGCCTGGAACACAGGACAGGGGGTGGCCGGGGAGCTGTTTTTT. It specifies CAWNTGQGVAGELFF.